This T cell receptor (beta chain) was documented in a study of CD8 T cells in Susac syndrome. The CDR3 runs to 14 residues. Germline V gene data show CDR1 as MDHEN and CDR2 as SYDVKM. The germline V and J ends were trimmed by 2 bases and 7 bases, with 15 bases remaining between them. TCR beta sequencing was performed on blood CD8+ and CD4+ T cells. TEMRA cells were FACS-enriched, and CD8+ and CD4+ T cells were isolated negatively. With random hexamers, reverse transcription was performed on roughly 0.5 to 1 ug of RNA. One entry per CDR3 protein results from TCRdb running MiXCR on the immunoSEQ multiplex PCR reads. The sample carries about 200,000 distinct CDR3 sequences, approximately 95% recorded once.

The chain links TRBV28 to TRBJ2-7; D ambiguous. Sequenced: CD4+ T cells from PBMCs. The source of this sequence is a human donor with multiple sclerosis. The CDR3 loop reads CASSLPGRDWEQYF. The DNA for the CDR3 is TGTGCCAGCAGTTTACCGGGCCGCGACTGGGAGCAGTACTTC.